Presented here are 3 T cell receptor beta chains from one specimen sequenced in a study of T cell repertoires in cytomegalovirus infection. TCRdb fed the reads into MiXCR, producing one record per CDR3 protein. The repertoire holds about 130,000 distinct CDR3 sequences, with about 31% as singletons. These receptors lack a known antigen. Sequenced here: CD8+ T cells from cultured PBMCs, sampled from culture after CMV antigen stimulation. Receptors originate from a human donor in good health (CMV status not recorded). Some clones in this sample may be carry-over from other donors' samples.

The CDR3 region is CASSLGGLGNYGYTF. The CDR3, as DNA: TGTGCCAGCAGTTTAGGAGGGCTTGGGAACTATGGCTACACCTTC. J is TRBJ1-2 and V is TRBV27, with unresolved D. V lost 2 bases and J 2 bases, leaving 12 bases between the germline ends. The CDR3 runs 15 residues. Per the germline V gene, CDR1 is MNHEY and CDR2 is SMNVEV (reference sequence).

This clonotype occurred many times. The genes are TRBV20-1 and TRBJ2-1, with 15 bases lining up with TRBD2. The CDR3 is 18 amino acids. The V gene's germline CDR1 is DFQATT and CDR2 SNEGSKA (reference sequence). The junction had 12 bases not matched to a gene; V was cut back by 5 bases and J by 4 bases. The CDR3 bases are TGCAGTGCTGACGGACTAGCGGGGGGGCGGATTGCGTACAATGAGCAGTTCTTC. Protein: CSADGLAGGRIAYNEQFF.

V and J are TRBV13 and TRBJ2-5; D perhaps matches TRBD1 (5 bases). Trimming took 0 bases from V and 5 from J, leaving 13 bases between them. The germline CDR1 and CDR2 sequences are PRHDT and FYEKMQ (reference sequence). The CDR3 extends over 15 amino acids. The CDR3 DNA sequence: TGTGCCAGCAGCTTAGGCAGCTCTCCAGGGGAGACCCAGTACTTC. It codes for CASSLGSSPGETQYF.